The 14 T cell receptor beta chains below come from one sample, sequenced in a study of control samples from healthy donors and cancer patients. TCRdb's table, derived via immunoSEQ multiplex PCR, lists solely in-frame clones and lacks some. The top ten clones hold around 1.4% of a sample with 170,000 or so clones, roughly 90% of them seen once. Sequences were obtained from blood. These receptors originate from a woman in her fifties or sixties in good health.

V is TRBV30 and J is TRBJ2-3; 9 bases match TRBD1. The CDR3 has 14 amino acids. J gave up 3 bases and V 1 base, and 2 bases lay outside the gene matches. The germline V gene has CDR1 GTSNPN and CDR2 SVGIG (reference sequence). As DNA, the CDR3 is TGTGCCTGGAGTGGTGGACAGGGGACAGATACGCAGTATTTT. This gives the protein CAWSGGQGTDTQYF. Full variable domain (rest looked up from reference TRBV30 and TRBJ2-3): SQTIHQWPATLVQPVGSPLSLECTVEGTSNPNLYWYRQAAGRGLQLLFYSVGIGQISSEVPQNLSASRPQDRQFILSSKKLLLSDSGFYLCAWSGGQGTDTQYFGPGTRLTVL.

In the case of this clone: Distinct nucleotide sequences in the sample also encode this CDR3. The chain recombines TRBV7-8 with TRBJ1-1; D unclear. The CDR3 runs to 14 residues. The V and J ends lost 0 bases and 0 bases respectively, with 5 bases between them. CDR1 SGHVS and CDR2 FQNEAQ come from the germline V gene. This CDR3 is CASSLAWVNTEAFF. CDR3 nucleotide sequence: TGTGCCAGCAGCTTAGCTTGGGTGAACACTGAAGCTTTCTTT.

This clone was recorded once. The J gene is TRBJ1-1, the V gene TRBV28, with D perhaps matching TRBD1 (5 bases). The V gene's germline CDR1 is MDHEN and CDR2 SYDVKM. V was trimmed by 6 bases and J by 1 base, leaving 12 bases between them. This CDR3 is 14 amino acids long. The CDR3 DNA reads TGTGCCAGCAGCGCCAGGGAGGGGAACACTGAAGCTTTCTTT. Protein sequence: CASSAREGNTEAFF.

This chain connects TRBV27 to TRBJ1-4; weak D call: TRBD1 (5 bases). The germline V gene has CDR1 MNHEY and CDR2 SMNVEV (reference sequence). This CDR3 contains 13 residues. Trimming stripped 5 bases from V and 7 bases from J, with 11 bases between. The CDR3 coding sequence is TGTGCCAGCAGTGCAGGGAGGTTTGAAAAACTGTTTTTT. It yields the protein CASSAGRFEKLFF.

The chain carries TRBV3-1 (or the pseudogene TRBV3-2) and TRBJ2-1; D gene unclear. Germline CDR1 and CDR2: LGHDT and YNNKEL (reference sequence). The CDR3 contains 17 residues. V dropped 4 bases and J dropped 5 bases, with 21 bases sitting between them. The CDR3 here is CASSPFRTQGLHNEQFF. In DNA, the CDR3 is TGTGCCAGCAGCCCGTTTAGGACGCAAGGTCTTCACAATGAGCAGTTCTTC.

For this clone: The junction departs from the called germline gene at one end, perhaps through a read error. The chain employs TRBV7-3 and TRBJ2-1; the D gene is possibly TRBD2 (6 bases). The CDR3 is 13 amino acids. Per the germline V gene, CDR1 is SGHTA and CDR2 is FQGTGA. The CDR3 protein is CASSLDRLGGRIF. The CDR3 DNA is TGTGCCAGCAGCTTAGATCGACTAGGAGGACGGATCTTC.

The chain employs TRBV7-8 and TRBJ2-7; D unclear. Germline CDR1 and CDR2: SGHVS and FQNEAQ. The CDR3 is made up of 11 amino acids. Trimming left V 2 bases short and J 4 bases short, with 3 bases between. CDR3 protein: CASSLIYEQYF. The DNA of the CDR3 is TGTGCCAGCAGCTTAATTTACGAGCAGTACTTC.

The chain combines TRBV28 with TRBJ1-2; D unresolved. The germline gives CDR1 MDHEN, CDR2 SYDVKM. Between the trimmed V and J ends, which lost 6 bases and 0 bases, there was a span of 14 bases. CDR3 size: 15 residues. The CDR3 sequence is CASRPITPANYGYTF. In nucleotides, the CDR3 is TGTGCCAGCAGACCCATCACCCCCGCTAACTATGGCTACACCTTC.

For the CDR3, the DNA is TGTGCCAGCAGTTACCGCGGATATGGCTACACCTTC. It translates to CASSYRGYGYTF. The chain joins TRBV6-2 or TRBV6-3 to TRBJ1-2; D gene unclear. This CDR3 comprises 12 residues. Looked up from germline, CDR1 is MNHEY and CDR2 is SVGEGT. V was cut by 2 bases and J by 5 bases, with 6 bases left in between.

This clone was detected once. The CDR3 sequence: CASSLGRSLKNSPLHF. CDR3 bases: TGTGCCAGCAGTTTGGGCAGGTCACTTAAGAATTCACCCCTCCACTTT. V and J are TRBV28 and TRBJ1-6; D uncertain. Trimming took off 3 bases at V and 7 bases at J, with 16 bases between the two ends. The CDR3 totals 16 residues. Germline CDR1 MDHEN, CDR2 SYDVKM.

This chain links TRBV7-2 with TRBJ2-5; weak D call: TRBD2 (6 bases). Germline V CDR1 and CDR2: SGHTA, FQGNSA. The CDR3 has 13 residues. V lost 3 bases, J lost 5 bases, and 10 bases lay in between. CDR3 region: CASSLGGVETQYF. In nucleotides, the CDR3 is TGTGCCAGCAGCTTGGGGGGAGTTGAGACCCAGTACTTC.

V and J are TRBV6-4 and TRBJ2-3, with a tentative D call TRBD2 (5 bases). The V gene's germline CDR1 is MRHNA and CDR2 SNTAGT. The CDR3 loop spans 14 amino acids. The V end was cut by 3 bases, the J end by 4 bases, with 11 bases between. CDR3 amino acids: CASSEGSQADTQYF. The CDR3 nucleotides read TGTGCCAGCAGTGAGGGGAGTCAAGCAGATACGCAGTATTTT.

The CDR3 DNA is TGTGCCAGCAGCCGGGACAGGATCAATCAGCCCCAGCATTTT. It encodes CASSRDRINQPQHF. V and J are TRBV7-8 and TRBJ1-5, with 8 bases fitting TRBD1. V was clipped by 5 bases and J by 3 bases; unmatched bases: 3. CDR1 is SGHVS, CDR2 FQNEAQ, per germline. The CDR3 has 14 residues.

Of note for this clone: At one end the junction does not follow the germline gene, possibly because of a read error. This rearrangement joins TRBV6-2 or TRBV6-3 to TRBJ2-3; tentative D call: TRBD2 (5 bases). Germline V gene sequence: CDR1 MNHEY, CDR2 SVGEGT. This CDR3 is built from 16 residues. The CDR3 DNA is TGTTCCAGCAGCAGGCCGAGGGTGACTGGCACAGATACGCAGTATTTT. Encoded protein: CSSSRPRVTGTDTQYF.